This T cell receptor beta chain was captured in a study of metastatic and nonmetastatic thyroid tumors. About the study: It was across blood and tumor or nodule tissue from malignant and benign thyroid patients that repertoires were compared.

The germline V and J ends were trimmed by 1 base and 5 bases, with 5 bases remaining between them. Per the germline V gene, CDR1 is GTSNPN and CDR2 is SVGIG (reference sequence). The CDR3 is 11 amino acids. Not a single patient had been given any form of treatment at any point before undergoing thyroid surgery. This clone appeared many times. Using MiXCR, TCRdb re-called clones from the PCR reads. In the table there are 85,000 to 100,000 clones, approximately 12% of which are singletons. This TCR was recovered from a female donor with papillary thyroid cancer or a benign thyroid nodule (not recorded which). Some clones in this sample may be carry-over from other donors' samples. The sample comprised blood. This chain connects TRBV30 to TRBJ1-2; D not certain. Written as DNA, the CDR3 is TGTGCCTGGAGTGGGGCGTATGGCTACACCTTC. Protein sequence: CAWSGAYGYTF.